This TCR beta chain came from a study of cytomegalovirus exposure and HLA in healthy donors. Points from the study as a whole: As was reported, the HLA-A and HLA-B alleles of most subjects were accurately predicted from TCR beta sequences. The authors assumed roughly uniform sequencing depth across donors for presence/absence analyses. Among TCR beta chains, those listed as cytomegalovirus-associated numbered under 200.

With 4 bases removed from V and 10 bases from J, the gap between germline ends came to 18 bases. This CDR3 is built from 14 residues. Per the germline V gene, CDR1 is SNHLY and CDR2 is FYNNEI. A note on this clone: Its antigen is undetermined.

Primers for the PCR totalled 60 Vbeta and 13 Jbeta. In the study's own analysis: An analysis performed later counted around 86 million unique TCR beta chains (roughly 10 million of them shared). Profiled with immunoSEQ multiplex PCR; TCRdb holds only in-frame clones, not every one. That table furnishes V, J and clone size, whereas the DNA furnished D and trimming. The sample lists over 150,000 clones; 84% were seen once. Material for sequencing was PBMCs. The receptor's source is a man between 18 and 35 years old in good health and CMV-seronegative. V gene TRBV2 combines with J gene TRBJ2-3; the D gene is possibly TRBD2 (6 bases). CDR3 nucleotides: TGTGCCAGCAGTGGGGAGGCTAGGCGGGAATCGCAGTATTTT. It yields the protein CASSGEARRESQYF.